This T cell receptor beta chain is drawn from a study of CD8 T cells in ankylosing spondylitis. Study-level findings and limits: Relatively rare in peripheral blood, disease-linked clones were also CD8+. Ankylosing spondylitis blood appeared to carry a characteristic TCR beta motif of several highly homologous variants. Disease-linked clones reportedly showed significant enrichment in matched ankylosing spondylitis synovial fluid. Some of the motif variants had earlier been found in reactive arthritis patients' fluid and blood.

The CDR3 consists of 14 residues. Germline V gene lookup returns CDR1 MNHEY and CDR2 SVGEGT. Between the trimmed V and J ends, which lost 7 bases and 10 bases, there was a span of 22 bases. A remark on this clonotype: The antigen remains undetermined.

Quantitative 5'-RACE was performed with molecular barcodes, and it yielded the TCR beta libraries. TCRdb reanalysed the 5' RACE reads using MiXCR and keeps one entry per CDR3 protein. The sample records 750,000 to 850,000 distinct CDR3 sequences, roughly 10% being singletons. The TCR originated in a male donor with ankylosing spondylitis. The chain links TRBV6-2 or TRBV6-3 to TRBJ1-2, with D possibly TRBD1 on 5 matching bases. Sequencing was carried out using blood, either unsorted or a sorted T cell fraction (not recorded which). The CDR3 sequence: CASNTPRDPPFYTF. The CDR3 DNA follows: TGTGCCAGCAATACTCCGAGGGACCCTCCTTTCTACACCTTC.